This TCR beta chain was captured by sequencing in a study of blood T cell repertoires in COVID-19. Study in general: Researchers got acute and convalescent COVID-19 samples from the United States, Italy and Spain.

Sequenced by immunoSEQ multiplex PCR; TCRdb stores in-frame clones only, minus some. This table has around 50,000 clones, about three quarters appearing once. The ends were cut back, 5 bases at V and 7 bases at J, with 26 bases in the middle. CDR1 is MGHRA, CDR2 YSYEKL, per germline. The CDR3 has 17 residues. Material for sequencing was peripheral blood. The source is a human donor with active or convalescent COVID-19. The donor label of this sample is uncertain. The chain couples TRBV4-1 to TRBJ1-1; TRBD1 is a possible D gene (5 bases). The CDR3 protein is CASSSAGAPGGSDEAFF. DNA of the CDR3: TGCGCCAGCAGCTCCGCCGGGGCCCCGGGCGGGAGCGATGAAGCTTTCTTT.